The 28 T cell receptor beta chains reported below all come from one sample, sequenced in a study of neoadjuvant anti-PD-1 for oral cavity cancer. Regarding time point: after neoadjuvant nivolumab, at surgical resection. The repertoire was sequenced with immunoSEQ multiplex PCR; TCRdb's copy has only in-frame clones and lacks some. The sample holds around 25,000 clones; 25% to 30% are singletons and the top ten take 16%. Specimen: tumor tissue, collected after nivolumab (anti-PD-1) treatment. The source of these receptors is a person aged 40 to 85 with oral cavity squamous cell carcinoma.

The chain joins TRBV21-1 to TRBJ2-3; the DNA was not used to check the table's D call, TRBD2. TRBV21-1 is marked as a pseudogene. The length of the CDR3 is 10 residues. The CDR3 here is CASSPDTQYF. The CDR3 DNA sequence: TGTGCCAGCAGCCCGGATACGCAGTATTTT.

This rearrangement joins TRBV6-6 to TRBJ1-5; a weak D match, TRBD1 (5 bases). V lost 6 bases, J lost 5 bases, and 17 bases lay in between. Looked up from germline, CDR1 is MNHNY and CDR2 is SVGAGI (reference sequence). This CDR3 region has 15 residues. The CDR3 nucleotides read TGTGCCAGCAGGCCTACAGGACCCATCGATCAGCCCCAGCATTTT. It yields the protein CASRPTGPIDQPQHF.

In its sample, this clone was seen a few times. The chain has TRBV19 and TRBJ2-2; D not resolved. Per the germline V gene, CDR1 is LNHDA and CDR2 is SQIVND (reference sequence). V was pared by 9 bases and J by 0 bases, with 8 bases between. The CDR3 covers 13 residues. The CDR3 here is CASTDANTGELFF. In nucleotides, the CDR3 is TGTGCCAGCACAGACGCGAACACCGGGGAGCTGTTTTTT.

The V and J genes are TRBV19 and TRBJ2-5, with D tentatively TRBD2 (5 bases). Germline loops: CDR1 LNHDA, CDR2 SQIVND (reference sequence). The CDR3 spans 14 residues. Trimming shortened V by 5 bases and J by 1 base, and 11 bases separated the two germline ends. The CDR3 is CASSLRAGQETQYF. In nucleotides, the CDR3 is TGTGCCAGTAGTCTCCGCGCGGGCCAAGAGACCCAGTACTTC.

This clone was counted a single time. This chain links TRBV27 with TRBJ1-2, with D hard to call. V gave up 0 bases and J gave up 4 bases, with 6 bases separating them. CDR1 and CDR2 (germline): MNHEY, SMNVEV (reference sequence). The CDR3 has 13 residues. CDR3 sequence: CASSLSVGYGYTF. CDR3 nucleotides: TGTGCCAGCAGTTTATCCGTAGGCTATGGCTACACCTTC.

This chain uses TRBV11-2 with TRBJ2-7; no definite D call. Germline loops: CDR1 SGHAT, CDR2 FQNNGV. Trimming took 5 bases from V and 5 from J, leaving 13 bases between them. This CDR3 comprises 13 residues. In nucleotides, the CDR3 is TGTGCCAGCAGCATGAACACAGATAACGAGCAGTACTTC. It is translated as CASSMNTDNEQYF.

The chain joins TRBV10-1 to TRBJ2-3; D call uncertain. The CDR3 is 13 amino acids. Germline lookup yields CDR1 WNHNN and CDR2 SYGVQD (reference sequence). Trimming shortened V by 1 base and J by 2 bases, and 4 bases separated the two germline ends. Here the CDR3 DNA reads TGCGCCAGCAGTGAGTTTGTCACAGATACGCAGTATTTT. This sequence encodes CASSEFVTDTQYF.

This clone was detected only a few times. The chain links TRBV6-5 to TRBJ2-7; the match to TRBD2 covers 10 bases. The CDR3 is 15 residues long. The trim removed 0 bases at V and 3 bases at J, leaving 2 bases unmatched. CDR1 MNHEY and CDR2 SVGAGI come from the germline V gene. CDR3 DNA: TGTGCCAGCAGTTACTCGGCTAGCGGGAGCTACGAGCAGTACTTC. It yields the protein CASSYSASGSYEQYF.

This clone was counted between two and nine times. The chain has TRBV29-1 and TRBJ2-7; D is possibly TRBD1 (6 bases). Germline CDR1 SQVTM, CDR2 ANQGSEA. Between the trimmed V and J ends, which lost 3 bases and 0 bases, there was a span of 9 bases. The CDR3 covers 13 residues. This CDR3 reads CSVEDSNSYEQYF. CDR3 bases: TGCAGCGTTGAGGACAGTAACTCCTACGAGCAGTACTTC.

This clone has a single count. The rearrangement joins TRBV19 to TRBJ2-3; unclear D gene. The CDR3 is made up of 14 amino acids. Germline values: CDR1 LNHDA, CDR2 SQIVND (reference sequence). Deletions cut 2 bases from V and 5 bases from J, with 11 bases between. CDR3 residues: CASSISVAKDTQYF. The CDR3 DNA follows: TGTGCCAGTAGTATATCCGTTGCTAAAGATACGCAGTATTTT.

The chain links TRBV7-6 to TRBJ1-3; D call uncertain. Looked up from germline, CDR1 is SGHVS and CDR2 is FNYEAQ. Trimming removed 5 bases from V and 1 base from J, with 18 bases in between. The CDR3 extends over 17 amino acids. The CDR3 region has the DNA TGTGCCAGCAGCATCAGCGGCTCCACCTTATCTGGAAACACCATATATTTT. Translation gives CASSISGSTLSGNTIYF.

This sequence joins TRBV15 and TRBJ2-1, with 8 nucleotides matching TRBD2. Germline loops: CDR1 LNHNV, CDR2 YYDKDF (reference sequence). Trimming removed 4 bases from V and 7 bases from J; junction bases left unmatched: 15. The CDR3 is 17 residues long. CDR3 nucleotides: TGTGCCACCAGCACCACCCCCGGGGGGGGCGATGGTAATGAGCAGTTCTTC. It specifies CATSTTPGGGDGNEQFF.

The rearrangement uses TRBV6-5 and TRBJ2-6; D possibly corresponds to TRBD2 (5 bases). The CDR3 has 15 amino acids. V lost 6 bases and J 1 base, leaving 10 bases between the germline ends. Looked up from germline, CDR1 is MNHEY and CDR2 is SVGAGI. In DNA form, the CDR3 reads TGTGCCAGCAGGTCACGGGATTCTGGGGCCAACGTCCTGACTTTC. It encodes CASRSRDSGANVLTF.

The chain employs TRBV27 and TRBJ2-5, with D hard to call. The CDR3 is made up of 13 amino acids. Germline V gene sequence: CDR1 MNHEY, CDR2 SMNVEV (reference sequence). Trimming pared 2 bases from V and 5 bases from J, leaving 9 bases between. The CDR3 region is CASSLGRRETQYF. The DNA for the CDR3 is TGTGCCAGCAGTTTAGGCCGAAGGGAGACCCAGTACTTC.

The rearrangement uses TRBV5-1 and TRBJ2-5; no definite D call. This CDR3 contains 12 residues. V shed 4 bases and J shed 2 bases, with 6 bases lying between them. Germline CDR1 and CDR2: SGHRS and YFSETQ. The CDR3 reads CASSGSQETQYF. DNA for the CDR3: TGCGCCAGCAGCGGCAGTCAAGAGACCCAGTACTTC.

CDR3 sequence reads: CASSFPSGPSYEQYF. CDR3 sequence (DNA): TGTGCCAGCAGCTTCCCTAGCGGACCCTCCTACGAGCAGTACTTC. V gene TRBV7-9 combines with J gene TRBJ2-7; 7 positions agree with TRBD2. The J segment lost 0 bases and the V segment lost 3 bases, leaving 5 bases of the junction unmatched. From germline, CDR1 is SEHNR and CDR2 FQNEAQ (reference sequence). The CDR3 covers 15 residues.

The chain is built from TRBV6-6 and TRBJ1-2; D call uncertain. In germline, CDR1 is MNHNY, CDR2 SVGAGI (reference sequence). This CDR3 has 15 amino acids. V was clipped by 0 bases and J by 5 bases, with 13 bases between them. DNA for the CDR3: TGTGCCAGCAGTTACTCGGAGACCTTTGTTTATGGCTACACCTTC. Its translation is CASSYSETFVYGYTF.

CDR3 in amino acids: CATSRVGGQGVDTGELFF. CDR3 nucleotide sequence: TGTGCCACCAGCAGAGTGGGCGGACAGGGCGTAGACACCGGGGAGCTGTTTTTT. V is TRBV15 and J is TRBJ2-2; 8 bases line up with TRBD1. The CDR3 extends over 18 amino acids. J gave up 3 bases and V 1 base, and 10 bases lay outside the gene matches. Looked up from germline, CDR1 is LNHNV and CDR2 is YYDKDF (reference sequence).

By sample fraction, this clone is medium-sized. This chain uses TRBV30 with TRBJ1-1; tentative D call: TRBD1 (5 bases). The germline V gene encodes CDR1 GTSNPN and CDR2 SVGIG (reference sequence). V was cut by 3 bases and J by 3 bases, with 14 bases left in between. The CDR3 spans 14 residues. CDR3 sequence reads: CAWRTSGIYTEAFF. CDR3 bases: TGTGCCTGGAGGACCTCAGGGATTTACACTGAAGCTTTCTTT.

This clone was found a few times. The chain carries TRBV7-6 and TRBJ1-6; tentatively, D is TRBD1 (5 bases). The ends were cut back, 1 base at V and 6 bases at J, with 13 bases in the middle. The CDR3 is 16 amino acids. CDR1 and CDR2 (germline): SGHVS, FNYEAQ. CDR3 DNA: TGTGCCAGCAGCTTAGACACAGGCCTTGGTAATTCACCCCTCCACTTT. This translates into CASSLDTGLGNSPLHF.

The rearrangement joins TRBV9 to TRBJ1-4, with 11 bases aligning to TRBD1. V shed 3 bases, J shed 7 bases, and the junction held 8 bases outside the gene matches. Germline loops: CDR1 SGDLS, CDR2 YYNGEE. The CDR3 length is 16 residues. CDR3 sequence reads: CASSGKTGTGGEKLFF. CDR3 nucleotides: TGTGCCAGCAGCGGGAAAACCGGGACAGGGGGTGAAAAACTGTTTTTT. Full variable domain (missing parts from reference TRBV9 and TRBJ1-4): DSGVTQTPKHLITATGQRVTLRCSPRSGDLSVYWYQQSLDQGLQFLIQYYNGEERAKGNILERFSAQQFPDLHSELNLSSLELGDSALYFCASSGKTGTGGEKLFFGSGTQLSVL.

The chain has TRBV2 and TRBJ2-5, with 14 bases aligning to TRBD2. V lost 5 bases to trimming and J lost 5 bases; unmatched junction nucleotides: 16. The CDR3 length is 19 residues. Per germline, CDR1 SNHLY and CDR2 FYNNEI. The CDR3 region is CASSLSPPGTSGSLETQYF. DNA for the CDR3: TGTGCCAGCAGTTTAAGTCCCCCCGGGACTAGCGGGAGTTTGGAGACCCAGTACTTC. Full variable domain (rest looked up from reference TRBV2 and TRBJ2-5): EPEVTQTPSHQVTQMGQEVILRCVPISNHLYFYWYRQILGQKVEFLVSFYNNEISEKSEIFDDQFSVERPDGSNFTLKIRSTKLEDSAMYFCASSLSPPGTSGSLETQYFGPGTRLLVL.

This clone has just a few counts. V usage is TRBV10-3 and J usage is TRBJ2-7, with TRBD1 matching 9 bases. The germline CDR1 and CDR2 sequences are ENHRY and SYGVKD. The CDR3 sequence is 14 residues long. J lost 6 bases, V lost 3 bases, and 6 bases had no gene match. The CDR3 region has the DNA TGTGCCATCAGTGATCGGACAGGGGTGGGCGAGCAGTACTTC. It specifies CAISDRTGVGEQYF.

The chain joins TRBV29-1 to TRBJ1-1; 8 nucleotides line up with TRBD1. J lost 8 bases, V lost 4 bases, and 15 bases had no gene match. Germline assignment: CDR1 SQVTM and CDR2 ANQGSEA. This CDR3 spans 15 amino acids. The CDR3 is CSVVAQGQVGREAFF. CDR3 in DNA: TGCAGCGTTGTAGCCCAGGGACAGGTGGGCCGAGAAGCTTTCTTT.

This clone was counted between two and nine times. The CDR3 bases are TGTGCCAGCAGCTTAGTAGGGGGGGGAGGCCAGCCCCAGCATTTT. Translation: CASSLVGGGGQPQHF. This chain connects TRBV7-8 to TRBJ1-5, with D possibly being TRBD1 (6 bases). Trimming left V 1 base short and J 7 bases short, with 14 bases between. Germline CDR1 is SGHVS and CDR2 is FQNEAQ. There are 15 residues in the CDR3.

The sample holds a few counts of this clone. The rearrangement links TRBV19 to TRBJ2-3; D gene unclear. Germline V CDR1 and CDR2: LNHDA, SQIVND (reference sequence). V was clipped by 5 bases and J by 1 base, with 10 bases between them. There are 14 residues in the CDR3. The CDR3 spells CASSATIGTDTQYF. The CDR3, as DNA: TGTGCCAGTAGTGCCACAATAGGCACAGATACGCAGTATTTT.

This chain links TRBV5-6 with TRBJ2-3; TRBD2 aligns across 11 bases. The V segment lost 4 bases and the J segment 1 base; nucleotides outside the gene matches: 5. The CDR3 sequence is 16 residues long. Germline V gives CDR1 SGHDT, CDR2 YYEEEE. This chain's CDR3 is CASSLTSGARTDTQYF. The CDR3 DNA reads as TGTGCCAGCAGCCTGACTAGCGGGGCCCGCACAGATACGCAGTATTTT.

The chain is built from TRBV7-8 and TRBJ2-1, with D perhaps matching TRBD1 (6 bases). The CDR3 totals 15 residues. The V and J ends lost 2 bases and 3 bases respectively, with 11 bases between them. Germline V gene sequence: CDR1 SGHVS, CDR2 FQNEAQ. CDR3: CASSLSRTVYNEQFF. The CDR3 nucleotides read TGTGCCAGCAGCTTATCCAGGACAGTCTACAATGAGCAGTTCTTC.